These 25 T cell receptor beta chains originate from one sample sequenced in a study of T cells in Graves' hyperthyroidism and ophthalmopathy (dated by TCRdb to between 2019 and 2020). Libraries were prepared through multiplex PCR. Sequencing used an Illumina HiSeq 2000. Amplification of TCR beta CDR3 regions was carried out from RNA transcripts. For the first round of RT-PCR on the TCR CDR3, the HTBI primer set was used together with the Qiagen OneStep RT-PCR kit. TCRdb cleaned the public reads at Q25 with fastp, built clones with MiXCR and kept in-frame beta chains. Rows merge per CDR3 protein into single entries with the most common DNA and genes. This sample holds some 560,000 distinct CDR3 sequences; 15% to 19% were observed only once. The ten largest clones capture under 7.5% of the sample. Sequenced sample: blood. These receptors were obtained from a woman aged 30 to 39 with Graves' hyperthyroidism.

This chain joins TRBV4-1 and TRBJ1-1; 7 positions match TRBD1. In germline, CDR1 is MGHRA, CDR2 YSYEKL. J lost 1 base, V lost 0 bases, and 5 bases had no gene match. CDR3 length equals 16 residues. The CDR3: CASSQDTWTGNTEAFF. CDR3 coding DNA: TGCGCCAGCAGCCAAGATACCTGGACAGGGAACACTGAAGCTTTCTTT.

This clonotype was observed a few times. The rearrangement uses TRBV6-5 and TRBJ1-5; D unresolved. V lost 4 bases, J lost 3 bases, and 10 bases lay in between. The CDR3 has 14 amino acids. Looked up from germline, CDR1 is MNHEY and CDR2 is SVGAGI. CDR3: CASSSQVNNQPQHF. The CDR3 nucleotides read TGTGCCAGCAGTTCCCAGGTAAACAATCAGCCCCAGCATTTT.

The J gene is TRBJ1-5, the V gene TRBV29-1, with D maybe TRBD1 (6 bases). Trimming took off 4 bases at V and 6 bases at J, with 13 bases between the two ends. Germline CDR1 SQVTM, CDR2 ANQGSEA. The CDR3 loop spans 13 amino acids. CDR3 protein: CSVGGQPSQPQHF. CDR3 bases: TGCAGCGTTGGGGGGCAGCCCAGTCAGCCCCAGCATTTT. Supplemented by reference TRBV29-1 and TRBJ1-5, the full variable domain reads SAVISQKPSRDICQRGTSLTIQCQVDSQVTMMFWYRQQPGQSLTLIATANQGSEATYESGFVIDKFPISRPNLTFSTLTVSNMSPEDSSIYLCSVGGQPSQPQHFGDGTRLSIL.

This clonotype showed up many times. The chain is built from TRBV7-2 and TRBJ2-3; 7 bases align to TRBD2. CDR1 and CDR2 (germline): SGHTA, FQGNSA. The CDR3 spans 16 residues. V lost 3 bases to trimming and J lost 0 bases; unmatched junction nucleotides: 6. CDR3 protein: CASSLWAGVSTDTQYF. CDR3 nucleotides: TGTGCCAGCAGCTTGTGGGCGGGGGTTAGCACAGATACGCAGTATTTT.

This clonotype appeared many times. This chain connects TRBV5-5 to TRBJ2-1; a possible D gene is TRBD2 (5 bases). Germline V gene lookup returns CDR1 SGHKS and CDR2 YYEKEE (reference sequence). CDR3 length: 15 residues. Trimming took 0 bases from V and 3 from J, leaving 10 bases between them. The CDR3, as DNA: TGTGCCAGCAGCTTGGAGGGAGCCGACTACAATGAGCAGTTCTTC. Its protein product is CASSLEGADYNEQFF.

V gene TRBV12-3 or TRBV12-4 combines with J gene TRBJ2-2, with TRBD2 matching 13 bases. There are 18 residues in the CDR3. Losses at the gene ends were 6 bases for V and 3 bases for J; bases not matched to a gene: 10. In DNA form, the CDR3 reads TGTGCCAGCAGAAAAAGGACTAGCGGGAGTCGGGACACCGGGGAGCTGTTTTTT. Its translation is CASRKRTSGSRDTGELFF.

In this sample, this clonotype turned up many times. V and J are TRBV28 and TRBJ1-5; D perhaps matches TRBD1 (6 bases). In germline, CDR1 is MDHEN, CDR2 SYDVKM. There are 16 residues in the CDR3. V lost 5 bases and J lost 2, with 16 bases in between. Here the CDR3 DNA reads TGTGCCAGCAGTCCTCACAGGGTTAGTGGCAATCAGCCCCAGCATTTT. It yields the protein CASSPHRVSGNQPQHF.

This clonotype was seen more than once but under ten times. This rearrangement joins TRBV25-1 to TRBJ2-1; the D gene is possibly TRBD2 (5 bases). This CDR3 contains 17 residues. Germline CDR1 reads MGHDK; CDR2 reads SYGVNS. V was trimmed by 2 bases and J by 0 bases, leaving 14 bases between them. The DNA of the CDR3 is TGTGCCAGCAGTGAAGAAGGAACGGGGAGCTCCTACAATGAGCAGTTCTTC. It specifies CASSEEGTGSSYNEQFF.

The gene calls are TRBV7-9 and TRBJ2-2; D is uncertain. The germline CDR1 and CDR2 sequences are SEHNR and FQNEAQ (reference sequence). V was shortened by 1 base and J by 4 bases, with 13 bases between the two germline ends. This CDR3 contains 16 residues. The CDR3 loop is CASSLGLQFGTGELFF. The DNA of the CDR3 is TGTGCCAGCAGCTTAGGACTCCAGTTCGGCACCGGGGAGCTGTTTTTT.

This clonotype was counted only a few times. A much larger clone differs from this one at a single base, so this may be a read error. The chain employs TRBV2 and TRBJ2-7; D is possibly TRBD1 or TRBD2 (5 bases each). The CDR3 length is 15 residues. Germline V gives CDR1 SNHLY, CDR2 FYNNEI. This CDR3 is CASSLANGTPYVQYF. Written as DNA, the CDR3 is TGTGCCAGCAGCTTAGCGAACGGGACCCCCTACGTGCAGTACTTC.

The sample holds many counts of this clonotype. V gene TRBV30 combines with J gene TRBJ2-1, with 9 bases that match TRBD2. The V gene end was trimmed by 0 bases and the J gene end by 9 bases; junction bases not matched to a gene: 15. Germline V lookup: CDR1 GTSNPN, CDR2 SVGIG (reference sequence). The CDR3 extends over 17 amino acids. CDR3 nucleotide sequence: TGTGCCTGGAGTGTAAGATATCTTACTAGCGGGTCGGGTGAGCAGTTCTTC. This encodes CAWSVRYLTSGSGEQFF.

As concerns this clonotype: A much larger clone differs by one base, so this may be a read error. This chain connects TRBV27 to TRBJ1-5; no firm D call. V was cut by 0 bases and J by 9 bases, with 9 bases left in between. The CDR3 is 13 amino acids. Germline CDR1 reads MNHEY; CDR2 reads SMNVEV (reference sequence). CDR3 bases: TGTGCCAGCAGTTTATCGACGGTTCGGCCCCAGCATTTT. Its translation is CASSLSTVRPQHF.

This clonotype has more than one count but fewer than ten. The chain uses TRBV5-1 and TRBJ2-3; 7 nucleotides agree with TRBD2. Trimming at V came to 0 bases and at J to 0 bases, leaving 4 bases not matched to a gene. The CDR3 has 16 amino acids. Per the germline V gene, CDR1 is SGHRS and CDR2 is YFSETQ. CDR3 amino acids: CASSLAGRESTDTQYF. The CDR3, as DNA: TGCGCCAGCAGCTTGGCCGGGCGGGAGAGCACAGATACGCAGTATTTT.

This clonotype showed up many times. The CDR3 sequence is CASSIPPGLYSNQPQHF. In DNA form, the CDR3 reads TGTGCCAGTAGTATTCCCCCAGGGCTGTATAGCAATCAGCCCCAGCATTTT. This chain joins TRBV19 and TRBJ1-5, with D perhaps TRBD1 (5 bases). The germline CDR1 and CDR2 sequences are LNHDA and SQIVND (reference sequence). The CDR3 spans 17 residues. The V gene lost 3 bases and the J gene lost 0 bases, with 15 bases spanning the gap.

J is TRBJ2-3 and V is TRBV15; TRBD2 aligns across 9 bases. Germline CDR1 and CDR2: LNHNV and YYDKDF (reference sequence). This CDR3 has 19 residues. Germline trimming cut 0 bases from V and 0 bases from J; bases unmatched to any gene: 10. CDR3 amino acids: CATSRDWVAREGSTDTQYF. In DNA form, the CDR3 reads TGTGCCACCAGCAGAGATTGGGTGGCGCGGGAGGGGAGCACAGATACGCAGTATTTT.

This chain joins TRBV19 and TRBJ2-7; no clear D. CDR3 length equals 14 residues. CDR1 and CDR2 (germline): LNHDA, SQIVND (reference sequence). Trimming took 9 bases from V and 3 from J, leaving 18 bases between them. In DNA form, the CDR3 reads TGTGCCAGCAGTCCCCCACACCGACGCTACGAGCAGTACTTC. Translating it yields CASSPPHRRYEQYF. Using reference TRBV19 and TRBJ2-7 for the parts outside the CDR3, the full variable domain is DGGITQSPKYLFRKEGQNVTLSCEQNLNHDAMYWYRQDPGQGLRLIYYSQIVNDFQKGDIAEGYSVSREKKESFPLTVTSAQKNPTAFYLCASSPPHRRYEQYFGPGTRLTVT.

This chain uses TRBV7-2 with TRBJ2-7; 9 bases agree with TRBD1. V trimming: 4 bases; J trimming: 6 bases; junction bases outside the gene matches: 16. The CDR3 runs 17 residues. Germline V CDR1 and CDR2: SGHTA, FQGNSA. The CDR3 coding sequence is TGTGCCAGCAGCTCCCTTCCCGGGACAGGGAGCATCGTCGAGCAGTACTTC. This sequence encodes CASSSLPGTGSIVEQYF.

In its sample, this clonotype was seen many times. This chain joins TRBV20-1 and TRBJ2-1, with D tentatively TRBD2 (6 bases). This CDR3 has 14 residues. Looked up from germline, CDR1 is DFQATT and CDR2 is SNEGSKA (reference sequence). The V end lost 3 bases, the J end lost 7 bases, and 16 bases lay between the germline ends. The CDR3, as DNA: TGCAGTGCTAGGTTCGGGGAGGTTTGGAATGAGCAGTTCTTC. It codes for CSARFGEVWNEQFF.

Remarks on this clonotype: One end of the junction is discordant with germline, which a read error may explain. This chain joins TRBV6-2 or TRBV6-3 and TRBJ2-3; the match to TRBD1 covers 8 bases. This CDR3 spans 14 amino acids. CDR1 and CDR2 from the germline V gene are MNHEY and SVGEGT. CDR3 amino acids: CASSDGTGTDTRYF. The CDR3 DNA reads as TGTGCCAGCAGTGACGGGACAGGCACAGATACGCGGTATTTT.

This chain connects TRBV6-5 to TRBJ2-7; D call uncertain. V was trimmed by 0 bases and J by 0 bases, leaving 9 bases between them. The CDR3 contains 15 residues. Germline V gene lookup returns CDR1 MNHEY and CDR2 SVGAGI. The DNA for the CDR3 is TGTGCCAGCAGTTACTCGAGTCATAGCTCCTACGAGCAGTACTTC. Translation: CASSYSSHSSYEQYF.

The chain joins TRBV12-3 or TRBV12-4 to TRBJ2-3; D might be TRBD2 (7 bases). Trimming shortened V by 7 bases and J by 4 bases, and 24 bases separated the two germline ends. This CDR3 contains 17 residues. CDR3 sequence reads: CASTLIFGGLAADTQYF. The DNA of the CDR3 is TGTGCCAGCACTCTTATCTTTGGGGGGCTAGCGGCAGATACGCAGTATTTT.

This clonotype occurred a few times. V usage is TRBV7-9 and J usage is TRBJ1-1, with D possibly being TRBD1 (6 bases). V shed 5 bases and J shed 1 base, with 20 bases lying between them. This CDR3 contains 17 residues. The germline V gene encodes CDR1 SEHNR and CDR2 FQNEAQ (reference sequence). The CDR3 loop reads CASSHNPPGHTNTEAFF. The DNA of the CDR3 is TGTGCCAGCAGCCATAACCCACCGGGACACACGAACACTGAAGCTTTCTTT.

This clonotype was seen more than once but under ten times. The CDR3 protein is CATSWRSDTDTQYF. The CDR3 DNA is TGTGCCACCTCCTGGCGGAGCGACACAGATACGCAGTATTTT. This rearrangement joins TRBV10-3 to TRBJ2-3; D unclear. The CDR3 contains 14 residues. Looked up from germline, CDR1 is ENHRY and CDR2 is SYGVKD. Trimming removed 10 bases from V and 2 bases from J, with 16 bases in between.

There are a few counts of this clonotype. The chain carries TRBV27 and TRBJ2-7, with 7 positions matching TRBD2. The CDR3 is 15 residues long. V lost 7 bases, J lost 2 bases, and 11 bases stayed unmatched. CDR1 MNHEY and CDR2 SMNVEV come from the germline V gene (reference sequence). The CDR3 region is CASKIGAGEAYEQYF. CDR3 sequence (DNA): TGTGCCAGCAAAATTGGGGCGGGGGAGGCCTACGAGCAGTACTTC.

A word on this clonotype: A much larger clone is a single base away; this may be a read error. This rearrangement joins TRBV11-2 to TRBJ2-2; possibly TRBD2 for D (6 bases). Trimming took 2 bases from V and 6 from J, leaving 16 bases between them. Germline CDR1 and CDR2: SGHAT and FQNNGV. This CDR3 is built from 16 residues. CDR3 DNA sequence: TGTGCCAGCAGCTTACGGGCCCCGCGGGACGCCGGGGAGCTGTTTTTT. Protein: CASSLRAPRDAGELFF.